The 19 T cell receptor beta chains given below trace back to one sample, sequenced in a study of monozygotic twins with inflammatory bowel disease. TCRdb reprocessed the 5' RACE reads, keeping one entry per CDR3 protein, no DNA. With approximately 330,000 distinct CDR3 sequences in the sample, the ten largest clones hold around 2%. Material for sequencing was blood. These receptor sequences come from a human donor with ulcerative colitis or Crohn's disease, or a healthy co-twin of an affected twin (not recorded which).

The CDR3 here is CASSSASYEQYF. V gene TRBV11-2 combines with J gene TRBJ2-7. The CDR3 contains 12 residues. Germline CDR1 is SGHAT and CDR2 is FQNNGV.

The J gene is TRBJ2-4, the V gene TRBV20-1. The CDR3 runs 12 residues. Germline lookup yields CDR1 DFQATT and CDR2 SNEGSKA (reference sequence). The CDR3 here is CSASPGYGMQYF.

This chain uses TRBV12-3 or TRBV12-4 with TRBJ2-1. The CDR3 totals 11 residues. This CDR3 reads CASGDLNEQFF.

The CDR3: CASTGNSDEQYF. The chain has TRBV12-3 or TRBV12-4 and TRBJ2-7; TCRdb designates TRBD1, a call that cannot be tested without DNA. The CDR3 contains 12 residues.

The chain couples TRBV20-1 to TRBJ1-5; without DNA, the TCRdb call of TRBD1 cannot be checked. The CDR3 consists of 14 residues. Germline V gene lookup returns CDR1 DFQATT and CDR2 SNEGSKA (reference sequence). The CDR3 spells CSAPIPQGDQPQHF.

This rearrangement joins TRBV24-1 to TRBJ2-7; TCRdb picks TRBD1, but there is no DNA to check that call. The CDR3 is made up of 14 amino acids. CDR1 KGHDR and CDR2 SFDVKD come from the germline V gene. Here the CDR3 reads CATSESGVRNEQYF.

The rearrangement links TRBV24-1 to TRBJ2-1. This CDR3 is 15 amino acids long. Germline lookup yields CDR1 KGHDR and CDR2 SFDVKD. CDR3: CATSERGRSYNEQFF.

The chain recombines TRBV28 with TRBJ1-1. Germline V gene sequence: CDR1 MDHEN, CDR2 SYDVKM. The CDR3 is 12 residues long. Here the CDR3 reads CASGNLNTEAFF.

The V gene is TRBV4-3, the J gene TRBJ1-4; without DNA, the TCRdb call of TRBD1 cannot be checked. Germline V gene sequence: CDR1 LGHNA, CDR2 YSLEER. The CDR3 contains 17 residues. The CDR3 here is CASSQGWQGISNEKLFF.

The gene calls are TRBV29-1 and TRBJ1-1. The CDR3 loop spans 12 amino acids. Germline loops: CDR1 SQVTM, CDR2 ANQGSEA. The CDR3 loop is CSVGISGAEAFF.

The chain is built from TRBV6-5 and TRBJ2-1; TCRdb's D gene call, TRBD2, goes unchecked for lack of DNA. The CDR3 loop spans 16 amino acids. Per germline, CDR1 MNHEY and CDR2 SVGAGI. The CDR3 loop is CASSYAAGGFMNEQFF.

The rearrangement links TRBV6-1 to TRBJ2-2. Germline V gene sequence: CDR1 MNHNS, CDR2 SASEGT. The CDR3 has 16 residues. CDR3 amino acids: CATSEASGVLHGELFF.

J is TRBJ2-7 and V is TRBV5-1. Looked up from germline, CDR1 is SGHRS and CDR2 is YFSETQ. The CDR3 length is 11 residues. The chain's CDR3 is CASSLSGEQYF.

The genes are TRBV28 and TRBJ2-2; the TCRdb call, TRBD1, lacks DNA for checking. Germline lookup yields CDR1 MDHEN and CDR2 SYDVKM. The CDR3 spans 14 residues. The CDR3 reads CASNGHSGYGELFF.

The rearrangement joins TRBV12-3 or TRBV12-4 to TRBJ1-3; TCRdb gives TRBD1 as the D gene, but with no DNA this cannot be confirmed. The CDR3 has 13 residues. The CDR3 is CASSVSRGNTIYF.

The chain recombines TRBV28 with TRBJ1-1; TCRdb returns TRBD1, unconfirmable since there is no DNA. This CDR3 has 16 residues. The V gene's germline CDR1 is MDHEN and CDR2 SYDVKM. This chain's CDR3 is CASTAGTGGAGTEAFF.

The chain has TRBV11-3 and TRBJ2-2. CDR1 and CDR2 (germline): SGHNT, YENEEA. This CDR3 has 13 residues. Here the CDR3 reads CASSLGASRELFF.

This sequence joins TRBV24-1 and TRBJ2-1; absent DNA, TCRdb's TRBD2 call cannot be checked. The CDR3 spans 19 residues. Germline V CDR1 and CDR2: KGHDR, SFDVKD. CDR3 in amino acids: CATSSRYSLTSGSFNEQFF.

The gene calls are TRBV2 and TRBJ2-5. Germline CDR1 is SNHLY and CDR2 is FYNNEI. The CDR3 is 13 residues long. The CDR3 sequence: CASSGKYLETQYF.